The 27 T cell receptor beta chains listed next were all sequenced from one sample in a study of post-analysis software for immune sequencing data. Study findings and constraints: Controls had lower frequencies than patients of 4 or 5 TRBV segments, which included TRBV5-6, TRBV5-1 and TRBV20-1.

The antigens these receptors bind are not known. Every TCR beta cDNA library bore unique molecular identifiers. Each CDR3 protein gets one entry after TCRdb re-called the PCR reads with MiXCR. The top ten clones hold approximately 4.5% of a sample with about 820,000 distinct CDR3 sequences, roughly 50% of them seen once. Material: blood. The receptor source for this set is a girl aged 10-17 years with multiple sclerosis.

The chain is built from TRBV20-1 and TRBJ1-1, with D unclear. The CDR3 runs to 14 residues. Germline V lookup: CDR1 DFQATT, CDR2 SNEGSKA (reference sequence). V was shortened by 3 bases and J by 1 base, with 12 bases between the two germline ends. The CDR3 here is CSARIPGENTEAFF. The DNA of the CDR3 is TGCAGTGCTAGGATTCCGGGCGAGAACACTGAAGCTTTCTTT.

This rearrangement joins TRBV6-5 to TRBJ1-2; D is ambiguous. V was pared by 8 bases and J by 4 bases, with 14 bases between. Germline V gene data show CDR1 as MNHEY and CDR2 as SVGAGI. The CDR3 loop spans 13 amino acids. CDR3 in DNA: TGTGCCAGCGGTGAAGACCGCGTCTATGGCTACACCTTC. Protein product: CASGEDRVYGYTF.

In this sample, this clonotype turned up a few times. The rearrangement links TRBV7-3 to TRBJ2-1; the D gene is possibly TRBD2 (6 bases). This CDR3 spans 15 amino acids. Trimming took 1 base from V and 5 from J, leaving 12 bases between them. Germline V gives CDR1 SGHTA, CDR2 FQGTGA. CDR3 amino acids: CASSLIAETHNEQFF. DNA of the CDR3: TGTGCCAGCAGCTTAATAGCGGAAACTCACAATGAGCAGTTCTTC.

In this sample, this clonotype turned up a few times. The chain is built from TRBV7-6 and TRBJ2-1; D is ambiguous. Matching the DNA end better, TRBJ2-7 makes the J call doubtful. Germline CDR1 SGHVS, CDR2 FNYEAQ. The CDR3 contains 17 residues. CDR3: CASSLESWTGTYNEQYF. The CDR3 DNA follows: TGTGCCAGCAGCTTAGAGTCTTGGACGGGCACCTACAATGAGCAGTACTTC.

The chain carries TRBV5-6 and TRBJ2-1; possible D gene TRBD1, 6 bases. CDR1 is SGHDT, CDR2 YYEEEE, per germline. V dropped 4 bases and J dropped 3 bases, with 17 bases sitting between them. The CDR3 sequence is 16 residues long. This CDR3 reads CASSRYRVAFYNEQFF. CDR3 coding DNA: TGTGCCAGCAGCCGCTACAGGGTCGCCTTCTACAATGAGCAGTTCTTC.

This clonotype appeared a single time. The V gene is TRBV27, the J gene TRBJ2-7; D not certain. V lost 1 base and J 3 bases, leaving 16 bases between the germline ends. The V gene's germline CDR1 is MNHEY and CDR2 SMNVEV (reference sequence). The CDR3 totals 16 residues. The CDR3: CASSLWSTAPRYEQYF. The CDR3 DNA reads as TGTGCCAGCAGTTTATGGTCTACAGCGCCTCGCTACGAGCAGTACTTC.

The V gene is TRBV6-1, the J gene TRBJ2-1; TRBD2 matches at 9 bases. V trimming: 3 bases; J trimming: 9 bases; junction bases outside the gene matches: 12. The CDR3 is 16 residues long. Per germline, CDR1 MNHNS and CDR2 SASEGT. For the CDR3, the DNA is TGTGCCAGCAGTGACCAAGGTAGCGGGAGACGCACTGAGCAGTTCTTC. It is translated as CASSDQGSGRRTEQFF.

The chain carries TRBV10-3 and TRBJ2-3; 14 bases match TRBD2. The V gene's germline CDR1 is ENHRY and CDR2 SYGVKD. Trimming cost V 6 bases and J 6 bases; bases outside gene matches: 11. The CDR3 has 17 residues. The CDR3: CAIRTGLAGAERDTQYF. The CDR3, as DNA: TGTGCCATCAGGACGGGACTAGCGGGAGCAGAACGTGATACGCAGTATTTT.

The gene calls are TRBV12-3 or TRBV12-4 and TRBJ2-3; 8 bases agree with TRBD1. After removal of 6 bases from V and 1 base from J, the junction contained 3 bases not matched to a gene. This CDR3 region has 14 residues. The CDR3 DNA follows: TGTGCCAGCAGGTGGACAGGGCGCACAGATACGCAGTATTTT. This sequence encodes CASRWTGRTDTQYF.

This chain connects TRBV9 to TRBJ2-3; the D gene is possibly TRBD1 (5 bases). The CDR3 runs to 15 residues. Germline CDR1 and CDR2: SGDLS and YYNGEE. V lost 0 bases, J lost 6 bases, and 14 bases lay in between. CDR3 sequence (DNA): TGTGCCAGCAGCGTAGGGTTCTCGGACACGGATACGCAGTATTTT. This translates into CASSVGFSDTDTQYF.

There are a few counts of this clonotype. This rearrangement joins TRBV29-1 to TRBJ2-5, with a weak D call TRBD1 (5 bases). Germline assignment: CDR1 SQVTM and CDR2 ANQGSEA. The CDR3 spans 13 residues. Between the trimmed V and J ends, which lost 5 bases and 3 bases, there was a span of 13 bases. The DNA of the CDR3 is TGCAGCGTTAGGGGTTACGGAGAAGAGACCCAGTACTTC. The encoded protein is CSVRGYGEETQYF.

V and J are TRBV5-1 and TRBJ2-3, with 7 nucleotides matching TRBD2. This CDR3 contains 14 residues. Germline CDR1 SGHRS, CDR2 YFSETQ. V gave up 4 bases and J gave up 2 bases; unmatched junction bases: 4. CDR3 coding DNA: TGCGCCAGCAGCGGAGCGGGGTACACAGATACGCAGTATTTT. Encoded protein: CASSGAGYTDTQYF.

The rearrangement joins TRBV9 to TRBJ2-1; 8 bases align to TRBD2. The CDR3 length is 15 residues. Germline CDR1 and CDR2: SGDLS and YYNGEE. Trimming at V came to 0 bases and at J to 10 bases, leaving 9 bases not matched to a gene. The CDR3 reads CASSVGSGGISEQFF. CDR3 sequence (DNA): TGTGCCAGCAGCGTAGGGAGCGGGGGTATCTCAGAGCAGTTCTTC.

The V and J genes are TRBV5-1 and TRBJ2-1; 10 bases line up with TRBD2. CDR3 length equals 16 residues. CDR1 is SGHRS and CDR2 is YFSETQ in the germline V gene. V was clipped by 4 bases and J by 4 bases; unmatched bases: 8. The CDR3 here is CASSISWTSGYNEQFF. The CDR3 DNA follows: TGCGCCAGCAGCATTTCTTGGACTAGCGGATACAATGAGCAGTTCTTC.

This sequence joins TRBV7-9 and TRBJ2-7; D is possibly TRBD1 (5 bases). Germline V lookup: CDR1 SEHNR, CDR2 FQNEAQ (reference sequence). The germline V and J ends were trimmed by 5 bases and 0 bases, with 20 bases remaining between them. The CDR3 sequence is 17 residues long. The CDR3 DNA reads as TGTGCCAGCAGCCCCGGTGGGTTGGACATTAGCTCCTACGAGCAGTACTTC. Translating gives CASSPGGLDISSYEQYF.

J is TRBJ2-1 and V is TRBV6-1, with 9 bases lining up with TRBD1. CDR3 length: 15 amino acids. The germline CDR1 and CDR2 sequences are MNHNS and SASEGT. V trimming: 6 bases; J trimming: 1 base; junction bases outside the gene matches: 4. The CDR3: CASRLDRGSYNEQFF. The CDR3 bases are TGTGCCAGCAGGTTGGACAGGGGATCCTACAATGAGCAGTTCTTC.

This clonotype showed up just a few times. The chain recombines TRBV20-1 with TRBJ2-3; TRBD2 aligns across 11 bases. V was clipped by 7 bases and J by 4 bases; unmatched bases: 13. Germline CDR1 DFQATT, CDR2 SNEGSKA (reference sequence). The CDR3 totals 16 residues. The CDR3 spells CSVYVPSGRSADTQYF. CDR3 DNA sequence: TGCAGTGTTTATGTCCCTAGCGGGAGGTCGGCAGATACGCAGTATTTT.

This clonotype was recorded a few times. The chain recombines TRBV7-2 with TRBJ2-1; 14 bases match TRBD2. Germline V gives CDR1 SGHTA, CDR2 FQGNSA. V lost 5 bases, J lost 7 bases, and 13 bases stayed unmatched. This CDR3 region has 18 residues. CDR3 nucleotides: TGTGCCAGCAGCCTGAAGAGACTAGCGGGGGGGCCGGAAAATGAGCAGTTCTTC. Residues: CASSLKRLAGGPENEQFF.

This clonotype was counted only a few times. This chain links TRBV5-1 with TRBJ2-3; 8 bases match TRBD1. Germline V gene sequence: CDR1 SGHRS, CDR2 YFSETQ. The CDR3 is made up of 14 amino acids. The J segment lost 4 bases and the V segment lost 2 bases, leaving 3 bases of the junction unmatched. The CDR3 protein is CASSLWTGSDTQYF. As DNA, the CDR3 is TGCGCCAGCAGCTTATGGACAGGGTCAGATACGCAGTATTTT. The full variable domain, its missing parts supplied by reference TRBV5-1 and TRBJ2-3, is KAGVTQTPRYLIKTRGQQVTLSCSPISGHRSVSWYQQTPGQGLQFLFEYFSETQRNKGNFPGRFSGRQFSNSRSEMNVSTLELGDSALYLCASSLWTGSDTQYFGPGTRLTVL.

The table lists this clonotype with a few counts. The genes are TRBV20-1 and TRBJ2-3; 7 bases are shared with TRBD2. Germline CDR1 is DFQATT and CDR2 is SNEGSKA (reference sequence). The CDR3 is made up of 17 amino acids. V was clipped by 3 bases and J by 0 bases; unmatched bases: 12. The chain's CDR3 is CSARAARASGSTDTQYF. In DNA, the CDR3 is TGCAGTGCTAGGGCTGCGAGGGCTAGCGGTAGCACAGATACGCAGTATTTT.

This clonotype has more than one count but fewer than ten. The chain is built from TRBV4-1 and TRBJ2-7; 10 nucleotides match TRBD1. This CDR3 spans 15 amino acids. Per the germline V gene, CDR1 is MGHRA and CDR2 is YSYEKL. Germline trimming cut 0 bases from V and 4 bases from J; bases unmatched to any gene: 3. The CDR3 DNA reads as TGCGCCAGCAGCCAAGAATGGACAGGGGGTTACGAGCAGTACTTC. Encoded protein: CASSQEWTGGYEQYF.

This chain uses TRBV5-1 with TRBJ2-7, with D uncertain. V lost 5 bases and J lost 2, with 8 bases in between. From germline, CDR1 is SGHRS and CDR2 YFSETQ. The CDR3 is 12 residues long. The CDR3 spells CASRNYTYEQYF. Here the CDR3 DNA reads TGCGCCAGCAGGAACTATACCTACGAGCAGTACTTC. Full variable domain (remainder filled in from reference TRBV5-1 and TRBJ2-7): KAGVTQTPRYLIKTRGQQVTLSCSPISGHRSVSWYQQTPGQGLQFLFEYFSETQRNKGNFPGRFSGRQFSNSRSEMNVSTLELGDSALYLCASRNYTYEQYFGPGTRLTVT.

The chain carries TRBV4-1 and TRBJ2-5; TRBD2 might be the D (6 bases). The V and J ends lost 3 bases and 5 bases respectively, with 16 bases between them. This CDR3 is built from 15 residues. CDR1 MGHRA and CDR2 YSYEKL come from the germline V gene. This CDR3 is CASSHTPGGWETQYF. The DNA of the CDR3 is TGCGCCAGCAGCCATACGCCAGGAGGGTGGGAGACCCAGTACTTC.

V gene TRBV7-9 combines with J gene TRBJ2-3; a possible D gene is TRBD2 (5 bases). This CDR3 spans 18 amino acids. Germline V gene data show CDR1 as SEHNR and CDR2 as FQNEAQ (reference sequence). Trimming took off 5 bases at V and 2 bases at J, with 23 bases between the two ends. In DNA, the CDR3 is TGTGCCAGCAGCCAAGGAAACTCGGACTTACCGTTCACAGATACGCAGTATTTT. This codes for CASSQGNSDLPFTDTQYF.

This clonotype has a handful of counts. The V gene is TRBV5-1, the J gene TRBJ2-5; 11 bases fit TRBD1. CDR3 length: 15 amino acids. In germline, CDR1 is SGHRS, CDR2 YFSETQ. The V segment lost 4 bases and the J segment 5 bases; nucleotides outside the gene matches: 7. In DNA form, the CDR3 reads TGCGCCAGCAGCGTTGGACAGGGGGCGCGTGAGACCCAGTACTTC. Translation gives CASSVGQGARETQYF.

The V gene is TRBV20-1, the J gene TRBJ2-7, with TRBD1 as a possible D gene (6 bases). CDR1 is DFQATT and CDR2 is SNEGSKA in the germline V gene (reference sequence). The CDR3 has 14 residues. Trimming cost V 4 bases and J 3 bases, with 16 bases left between them. The CDR3 DNA sequence: TGCAGTGCTACAGCCTCCGGGACATTCTACGAGCAGTACTTC. It is translated as CSATASGTFYEQYF.

The chain links TRBV29-1 to TRBJ1-1; D remains ambiguous. Trimming took 3 bases from V and 3 from J, leaving 11 bases between them. CDR1 is SQVTM, CDR2 ANQGSEA, per germline. The CDR3 has 13 residues. The CDR3 region is CSVDEGPDTEAFF. In nucleotides, the CDR3 is TGCAGCGTTGATGAGGGCCCCGACACTGAAGCTTTCTTT.